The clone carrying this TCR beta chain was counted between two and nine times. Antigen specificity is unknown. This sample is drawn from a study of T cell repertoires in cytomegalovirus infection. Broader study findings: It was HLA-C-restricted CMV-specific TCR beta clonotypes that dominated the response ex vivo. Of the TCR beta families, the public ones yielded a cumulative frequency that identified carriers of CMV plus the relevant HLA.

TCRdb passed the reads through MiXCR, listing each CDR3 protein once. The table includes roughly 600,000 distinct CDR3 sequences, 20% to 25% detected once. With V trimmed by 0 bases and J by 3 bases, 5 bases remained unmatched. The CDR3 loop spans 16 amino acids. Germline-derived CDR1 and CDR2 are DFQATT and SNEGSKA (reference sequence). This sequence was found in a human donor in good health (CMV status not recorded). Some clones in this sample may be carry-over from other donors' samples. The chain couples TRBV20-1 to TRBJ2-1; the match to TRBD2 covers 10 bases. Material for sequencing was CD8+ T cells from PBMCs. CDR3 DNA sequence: TGCAGTGCTAGAGATGTTTTAGCGGGGGGCTACAATGAGCAGTTCTTC. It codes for CSARDVLAGGYNEQFF.